These 22 T cell receptor beta chains originate from one sample sequenced in a study of cytotoxic CD8 clonotypes in ibrutinib-treated CLL. TCRdb keeps only in-frame clones here, not all; method: immunoSEQ multiplex PCR. Of 40,000 or so clones listed, more than 60% are singletons. The material was PBMCs, obtained after 12 months of ibrutinib treatment. The receptors were gathered from a human donor with chronic lymphocytic leukemia.

This clone was detected a few times. V gene TRBV7-8 combines with J gene TRBJ1-3, with 8 bases aligning to TRBD1. The CDR3 covers 16 residues. CDR1 and CDR2 (germline): SGHVS, FQNEAQ. With 5 bases clipped from V and 2 bases from J, the junction kept 8 bases outside the gene matches. The DNA of the CDR3 is TGTGCCAGCAGCACCGGACAGGGCTCAGCTGGAAACACCATATATTTT. Residues: CASSTGQGSAGNTIYF.

The rearrangement uses TRBV5-4 and TRBJ1-2, with D uncertain. From germline, CDR1 is SGHNT and CDR2 YYREEE (reference sequence). The CDR3 runs 14 residues. V shed 0 bases and J shed 4 bases, with 10 bases lying between them. CDR3 DNA: TGTGCCAGCAGCTTGGACGCAGAGCCCTATGGCTACACCTTC. The encoded protein is CASSLDAEPYGYTF.

A few counts support this clone. This chain joins TRBV6-6 and TRBJ2-1, with unresolved D. Germline assignment: CDR1 MNHNY and CDR2 SVGAGI (reference sequence). There are 11 residues in the CDR3. Trimming pared 7 bases from V and 8 bases from J, leaving 9 bases between. The CDR3 sequence: CASIWLDEQFF. The CDR3 coding sequence is TGTGCCAGCATCTGGCTCGATGAGCAGTTCTTC.

This clone was seen a handful of times. The chain uses TRBV11-3 and TRBJ2-1, with a weak D call TRBD2 (6 bases). Trimming shortened V by 5 bases and J by 5 bases, and 13 bases separated the two germline ends. Per germline, CDR1 SGHNT and CDR2 YENEEA. The CDR3 has 14 amino acids. The CDR3 reads CASSHRRDDNEQFF. The CDR3 DNA is TGTGCCAGCAGCCACCGGCGGGACGACAATGAGCAGTTCTTC.

This chain links TRBV15 with TRBJ1-1, with D unresolved. CDR3 length equals 16 residues. Germline V CDR1 and CDR2: LNHNV, YYDKDF (reference sequence). Trimming shortened V by 0 bases and J by 1 base, and 12 bases separated the two germline ends. The CDR3 bases are TGTGCCACCAGCAGAGATCGGGCGGTGGAGAACACTGAAGCTTTCTTT. Its translation is CATSRDRAVENTEAFF.

V and J are TRBV5-4 and TRBJ1-6, with D possibly TRBD1 on 5 matching bases. This CDR3 region has 15 residues. Trimming left V 3 bases short and J 6 bases short, with 13 bases between. Germline-derived CDR1 and CDR2 are SGHNT and YYREEE (reference sequence). The CDR3 protein is CASSSSGGFNSPLHF. In DNA form, the CDR3 reads TGTGCCAGCAGCTCTTCGGGGGGGTTTAATTCACCCCTCCACTTT.

This clone was seen only a few times. This CDR3 is CASSYAPGQSYEQYF. CDR3 sequence (DNA): TGTGCCAGCAGTTACGCCCCGGGACAGTCCTACGAGCAGTACTTC. This chain links TRBV6-5 with TRBJ2-7; 7 nucleotides agree with TRBD1. This CDR3 is 15 amino acids long. CDR1 is MNHEY and CDR2 is SVGAGI in the germline V gene. After removal of 2 bases from V and 1 base from J, the junction contained 5 bases not matched to a gene.

In its sample, this clone was seen a few times. The chain recombines TRBV6-5 with TRBJ2-1; unclear D gene. There are 13 residues in the CDR3. Germline CDR1 and CDR2: MNHEY and SVGAGI. V gave up 8 bases and J gave up 3 bases, with 11 bases separating them. The CDR3 spells CASGPLGYNEQFF. As DNA, the CDR3 is TGTGCCAGCGGGCCTCTTGGCTACAATGAGCAGTTCTTC.

This chain joins TRBV5-1 and TRBJ2-7; 9 bases align to TRBD2. Looked up from germline, CDR1 is SGHRS and CDR2 is YFSETQ. The length of the CDR3 is 15 residues. Trimming took 0 bases from V and 6 from J; bases not matched to a gene: 7. CDR3 sequence: CASSLVGLARSEQYF. The CDR3 DNA sequence: TGCGCCAGCAGCTTGGTAGGACTAGCGAGGAGCGAGCAGTACTTC.

In DNA, the CDR3 is TGCGCCAGCAGCCAAGACCCGACAGCGCGGGTCTACGAGCAGTACTTC. It codes for CASSQDPTARVYEQYF. This chain uses TRBV4-3 with TRBJ2-7; D possibly matches TRBD1 or TRBD2 (5 bases each). The CDR3 consists of 16 residues. The germline V gene encodes CDR1 LGHNA and CDR2 YSLEER. V dropped 0 bases and J dropped 3 bases, with 15 bases sitting between them.

The rearrangement links TRBV7-9 to TRBJ1-5, with D unclear. The CDR3 is 15 residues long. V was pared by 5 bases and J by 4 bases, with 15 bases between. CDR1 and CDR2 from the germline V gene are SEHNR and FQNEAQ (reference sequence). This CDR3 is CASSPSGLINQPQHF. The CDR3 DNA reads TGTGCCAGCAGCCCATCTGGACTGATAAATCAGCCCCAGCATTTT. Filled out from reference TRBV7-9 and TRBJ1-5, the complete variable domain reads DTGVSQNPRHKITKRGQNVTFRCDPISEHNRLYWYRQTLGQGPEFLTYFQNEAQLEKSRLLSDRFSAERPKGSFSTLEIQRTEQGDSAMYLCASSPSGLINQPQHFGDGTRLSIL.

This clone is medium-sized within its sample. The CDR3 DNA reads as TGTGCCAGCAGTGAGGGGACTAGCTCAGATACGCAGTATTTT. It codes for CASSEGTSSDTQYF. The chain is built from TRBV6-4 and TRBJ2-3; 9 bases agree with TRBD2. The CDR3 extends over 14 amino acids. V shed 3 bases and J 4 bases; nucleotides not matched to a gene: 2. Looked up from germline, CDR1 is MRHNA and CDR2 is SNTAGT.

This clone appeared a few times. The chain joins TRBV28 to TRBJ2-5; TRBD1 matches at 7 bases. Per the germline V gene, CDR1 is MDHEN and CDR2 is SYDVKM. V gave up 5 bases and J gave up 1 base; unmatched junction bases: 4. CDR3 size: 14 residues. DNA of the CDR3: TGTGCCAGCAGTCCCGGGGACAGCCAAGAGACCCAGTACTTC. Its translation is CASSPGDSQETQYF.

J is TRBJ1-5 and V is TRBV28; D gene uncertain. This CDR3 contains 15 residues. V was cut by 3 bases and J by 0 bases, with 9 bases left in between. Germline values: CDR1 MDHEN, CDR2 SYDVKM. For the CDR3, the DNA is TGTGCCAGCAGTTTTGGTGGGGATAGCAATCAGCCCCAGCATTTT. Translation: CASSFGGDSNQPQHF.

DNA for the CDR3: TGTGCCAGCAGTCGACAGGGGGCGAAGAACAATGAGCAGTTCTTC. Translating gives CASSRQGAKNNEQFF. The chain is built from TRBV2 and TRBJ2-1; 10 nucleotides line up with TRBD1. The CDR3 is 15 residues long. With V trimmed by 5 bases and J by 5 bases, 6 bases remained unmatched. Germline CDR1 reads SNHLY; CDR2 reads FYNNEI.

This clone was seen a few times. The CDR3 region has the DNA TGCGCCAGCAGCGATAGGACTAGCGGGAGTGGCGAGCAGTTCTTC. This encodes CASSDRTSGSGEQFF. This chain uses TRBV5-1 with TRBJ2-1; 13 bases line up with TRBD2. The J segment lost 10 bases and the V segment lost 4 bases, leaving 8 bases of the junction unmatched. Germline lookup yields CDR1 SGHRS and CDR2 YFSETQ. The CDR3 is made up of 15 amino acids.

The table lists this clone with a few counts. The chain is built from TRBV5-4 and TRBJ2-2; a possible D gene is TRBD1 (6 bases). V dropped 4 bases and J dropped 8 bases, with 9 bases sitting between them. Germline V lookup: CDR1 SGHNT, CDR2 YYREEE (reference sequence). This CDR3 comprises 12 residues. The DNA of the CDR3 is TGTGCCAGCAGCCTCAGGGGTGGGGAGCTGTTTTTT. Protein sequence: CASSLRGGELFF.

The genes are TRBV28 and TRBJ2-3; TRBD2 might be the D (6 bases). The CDR3 is made up of 14 amino acids. CDR1 MDHEN and CDR2 SYDVKM come from the germline V gene. Between the trimmed V and J ends, which lost 4 bases and 1 base, there was a span of 9 bases. CDR3 DNA: TGTGCCAGCAGTTCTGAGCGGGGCACAGATACGCAGTATTTT. Amino acids: CASSSERGTDTQYF.

The chain recombines TRBV30 with TRBJ1-2; D not certain. The CDR3 extends over 13 amino acids. Germline lookup yields CDR1 GTSNPN and CDR2 SVGIG (reference sequence). V was clipped by 1 base and J by 6 bases, with 12 bases between them. In nucleotides, the CDR3 is TGTGCCTGGAGTGCCGGGCCCCACCATGGCTACACCTTC. As protein: CAWSAGPHHGYTF. Complete variable domain (other parts from reference TRBV30 and TRBJ1-2): SQTIHQWPATLVQPVGSPLSLECTVEGTSNPNLYWYRQAAGRGLQLLFYSVGIGQISSEVPQNLSASRPQDRQFILSSKKLLLSDSGFYLCAWSAGPHHGYTFGSGTRLTVV.

This clone was found a few times. The rearrangement uses TRBV27 and TRBJ2-7, with TRBD2 matching over 8 bases. The CDR3 has 15 residues. Germline loops: CDR1 MNHEY, CDR2 SMNVEV (reference sequence). J gave up 4 bases and V 4 bases, and 9 bases lay outside the gene matches. The CDR3 nucleotides are TGTGCCAGCAGTTCCGTCTTAGCGGGACTGTACGAGCAGTACTTC. Amino acid sequence: CASSSVLAGLYEQYF.

The chain has TRBV30 and TRBJ1-4; D might be TRBD1 (5 bases). The CDR3 extends over 14 amino acids. Trimming removed 5 bases at V and 8 bases at J, with 18 bases between. The germline CDR1 and CDR2 sequences are GTSNPN and SVGIG (reference sequence). DNA of the CDR3: TGTGCCTGGTCGGGCCCAGGGAATGGCGAAAAACTGTTTTTT. It is translated as CAWSGPGNGEKLFF.

V is TRBV30 and J is TRBJ1-5, with 7 nucleotides matching TRBD1. The CDR3 runs 13 residues. CDR1 GTSNPN and CDR2 SVGIG come from the germline V gene (reference sequence). Germline trimming cut 5 bases from V and 4 bases from J; bases unmatched to any gene: 5. This CDR3 is CAWGTQGNQPQHF. The CDR3 DNA reads as TGTGCCTGGGGAACACAGGGGAATCAGCCCCAGCATTTT.